This TCR beta chain was recovered during a study of shared clonotypes between healthy human individuals. On the study more broadly: Donors consisted of two women and three men between 18 and 49.

Points from the study as a whole: Clonotype sharing across donors was expected to vary with sequencing depth. Donor scarcity curtailed the genetic and exposure-history diversity represented herein.

The V gene lost 4 bases and the J gene lost 5 bases, with 9 bases spanning the gap. CDR1 is SGHNT and CDR2 is YENEEA in the germline V gene. The CDR3 is 13 amino acids. Naivety among CD8 cells was defined by CD45RO negativity and positive CCR7 selection, thereby excluding terminally differentiated effector memory CD45RA+ cells. This clone is a singleton in its sample. Antigen specificity is unknown. Profiling relied on immunoSEQ multiplex PCR, and the TCRdb table lists in-frame clones only, not all of them. The sample records nearly 2 million clones, about 95% being singletons. The sequence derives from a man between 18 and 29 years old in good health. The genes are TRBV11-3 and TRBJ2-1; D is perhaps TRBD1 (5 bases). Source material: naive CD8+ T cells sorted from blood. The CDR3 loop is CASSWSRDNEQFF. DNA of the CDR3: TGTGCCAGCAGCTGGAGCAGGGACAATGAGCAGTTCTTC.